The TCR beta chain under discussion was sequenced for a study of cytomegalovirus exposure and HLA in healthy donors. At the level of the study: The platform used for the roughly 130 validation repertoires matched that of the 500 to 850 first-cohort repertoires, a later analysis reported. Overall study results and limits: Despite most TCR sequences being rare, some public TCRs occurred in many donors. Cytomegalovirus association was listed for 150 to 200 TCR beta chains.

The assay was immunoSEQ multiplex PCR, and TCRdb's table has in-frame clones only and misses some. In the table there are approximately 160,000 clones, nearly 90% of which are singletons. This clone turned up a few times. Its antigen is currently unknown. The germline CDR1 and CDR2 sequences are SGDLS and YYNGEE. Germline trimming cut 3 bases from V and 5 bases from J; bases unmatched to any gene: 5. The CDR3 contains 14 residues. A roughly 120-subject validation cohort, separate from the roughly 670-subject first cohort, supplied the donors. This receptor was identified in a man in his late teens or twenties in good health and CMV-seropositive. The sample consisted of PBMCs. The rearrangement joins TRBV9 to TRBJ2-3, with TRBD2 identical over 8 bases. The CDR3 coding sequence is TGTGCCAGCAGCGCCCTAGCGGGTGTAGATACGCAGTATTTT. This translates into CASSALAGVDTQYF.